These T cell receptor beta chains were read from a single sample in a study of T cells after yellow fever vaccination. MiXCR was run by TCRdb on the 5' RACE reads, yielding one entry per CDR3 protein. Of hundreds of thousands of distinct CDR3 sequences in the sample, approximately 4% are singletons; the top ten hold around 24%. The sample here was PBMCs, taken 5 days after the yellow fever booster vaccination. The receptors stem from a man between 18 and 35 years old who received the YFV17D yellow fever vaccine. The CDR3 runs from the conserved cysteine through the conserved F or W. D genes are given only for firm matches. The listing skips clone size in some rows; elsewhere it reads once, few, many or a size class.

TRBD2 few TRBJ2-1 TRBV7-6 TGTGCCAGCAGCTCTTCTAGCGGGGGGGCCCACAATGAGCAGTTCTTC CASSSSSGGAHNEQFF
- many TRBJ2-1 TRBV7-9 TGTGCCAGCAGCCCCCCGGGAAATGAGCAGTTCTTC CASSPPGNEQFF
- few TRBJ2-4 TRBV2 TGTGCCAGCAGTGAATCACCGGGTCCCCTGGGGTTC CASSESPGPLGF
- - TRBJ2-7 TRBV20-1 TGCAGTGCTAGATTCGGAGGGGGCTACGAGCAGTACTTC CSARFGGGYEQYF
- many TRBJ2-7 TRBV20-1 TGCAGTGCCGGAAGGGGAACGTACGAGCAGTACTTC CSAGRGTYEQYF
TRBD2 - TRBJ2-1 TRBV5-1 TGCGCCAGCAGCTTGGAGACTAGCGGGGAGCAGTTCTTC CASSLETSGEQFF
- many TRBJ2-7 TRBV20-1 TGCAGTGCTAGAGAGGACGGAGAGCAGTACTTC CSAREDGEQYF
- - TRBJ2-3 TRBV7-2 TGTGCCAGCCGCTTGGTGGGGGAGAGGCTGGATACGCAGTATTTT CASRLVGERLDTQYF
TRBD1 many TRBJ1-2 TRBV4-1 TGCGCCAGCAGTGAAGGTCAGGGGGGCGGCTATGGCTACACCTTC CASSEGQGGGYGYTF
- many TRBJ1-1 TRBV11-2 TGTGCCAGCAGCTTAGGCACTCCACAGGGCGGGGCTTTCTTT CASSLGTPQGGAFF
- - TRBJ1-5 TRBV20-1 TGCAGTGCTGGAGGTGGGTCAGGCAATCAGCCCCAGCATTTT CSAGGGSGNQPQHF
- once TRBJ2-5 TRBV5-6 TGTGCCAGCAGCTTGCTTTATAATGAGGGTACAGGGTCAGAGACCCAGTACTTC CASSLLYNEGTGSETQYF
TRBD2 many TRBJ2-5 TRBV7-2 TGTGCCAGCAGCTTACTAGCGGGGGGGCTAGAGACCCAGTACTTC CASSLLAGGLETQYF
TRBD1 few TRBJ1-2 TRBV5-1 TGCGCCAGCAGCTTGGTTCCAGGGGGGTATGGCTACACCTTC CASSLVPGGYGYTF
- - TRBJ2-5 TRBV4-3 TGCGCCAGCAGCCAGACCTACGGGACAGAGACCCAGTACTTC CASSQTYGTETQYF
TRBD1 - TRBJ1-3 TRBV6-1 TGTGCCAGCAGCGGACAGGTCTCTGGAAACACCATATATTTT CASSGQVSGNTIYF
- few TRBJ1-1 TRBV5-4 TGTGCCAGCAGCTTGGAGGGGTACTCTGAAGCTTTCTTT CASSLEGYSEAFF
- few TRBJ2-3 TRBV5-1 TGCGCCAGCAGCTTGAAACTAGCCCGGGCAGATACGCAGTATTTT CASSLKLARADTQYF
- few TRBJ1-5 TRBV20-1 TGCAGTGCCCTTAGACAGAATAGCAATCAGCCCCAGCATTTT CSALRQNSNQPQHF
- - TRBJ2-7 TRBV2 TGTGCCAGCAAAGCTCGAACGGGGGGCAATGAGCAGTACTTC CASKARTGGNEQYF
TRBD1 - TRBJ2-6 TRBV23-1 TGCGCCAGCAAGAGGGACAGGGTCTCGGTTGGGGCCAACGTCCTGACTTTC CASKRDRVSVGANVLTF
- many TRBJ2-1 TRBV5-1 TGCGCCAGCAGCGTTGGCCGGGAGCAGTTCTTC CASSVGREQFF
TRBD1 few TRBJ1-5 TRBV20-1 TGCAGTGCTCGGGACAGGGAGATGGGCAATCAGCCCCAGCATTTT CSARDREMGNQPQHF
TRBD1 - TRBJ1-5 TRBV2 TGTGCCAGCAGTCCGACAGGGGGAAAACAGCCCCAGCATTTT CASSPTGGKQPQHF
TRBD1 few TRBJ2-2 TRBV14 TGTGCCAGCAGCCGATACAGGGGCTACACCGGGGAGCTGTTTTTT CASSRYRGYTGELFF
- many TRBJ1-4 TRBV27 TGTGCCAGCGGAGGTCCGTATAATGAAAAACTGTTTTTT CASGGPYNEKLFF
- - TRBJ1-6 TRBV28 TGTGCCAGCGCTCGACAGCCCAATTCACCCCTCCACTTT CASARQPNSPLHF
- few TRBJ1-6 TRBV2 TGTGCCAGAAGACAGGCCAACAATTCACCCCTCCACTTT CARRQANNSPLHF
TRBD1 - TRBJ2-6 TRBV3-1 TGTGCCAGCAGCCGAAAAAGGGACAGTCCGTTGTCATCTGGGGCCAACGTCCTGACTTTC CASSRKRDSPLSSGANVLTF
TRBD2 many TRBJ2-2 TRBV11-2 TGTGCCAGCAGCCAAAGCGGGGTCGCCGGGGAGCTGTTTTTT CASSQSGVAGELFF
- few TRBJ2-3 TRBV12-3/TRBV12-4 TGTGCCAGCGCGCAGGAGCGGCTAGATACGCAGTATTTT CASAQERLDTQYF
TRBD2 - TRBJ2-1 TRBV28 TGTGCCAGCAGTTTGGGTGTTTCGGCTAGCGGGGGCAAGGGTTACAATGAGCAGTTCTTC CASSLGVSASGGKGYNEQFF
TRBD1 - TRBJ1-2 TRBV10-2 TGCGCCAGCAGTTACCGACCGGACAGGTCAAGTGGCTACACCTTC CASSYRPDRSSGYTF
- - TRBJ1-2 TRBV6-2/TRBV6-3 TGTGCCAGCAGTTACGGCGGGACCTTCTACACCTTC CASSYGGTFYTF
- few TRBJ1-1 TRBV27 TGTGCCAGCAGTTTTACCGGGAGGACTGAAGCTTTCTTT CASSFTGRTEAFF
- - TRBJ1-2 TRBV5-5 TGTGCCAGCAGCTTCCGAGGGGACTATGGCTACACCTTC CASSFRGDYGYTF
- once TRBJ1-3 TRBV28 TGTGCCAGCATATCAGGGGTCGTCTCTGGAAACACCATATATTTT CASISGVVSGNTIYF
- many TRBJ1-5 TRBV7-9 TGTGCCAGCAGCTTAGCGCTCAGTAATCAGCCCCAGCATTTT CASSLALSNQPQHF
- - TRBJ2-2 TRBV29-1 TGCAGCGCGGGGGGTCGGGGGGCGCCTGACGGGGAGCTGTTTTTT CSAGGRGAPDGELFF
- - TRBJ1-1 TRBV6-5 TGTGCCAGCAGTTACCCCAGGGGAACTGAAGCTTTCTTT CASSYPRGTEAFF
- - TRBJ1-5 TRBV7-2 TGTGCCAGCAGCGGACCGTATCAGCCCCAGCATTTT CASSGPYQPQHF
- many TRBJ1-6 TRBV7-3 TGTGCCAGCAGCTTAGGGGGTTTTGGTAATTCACCCCTCCACTTT CASSLGGFGNSPLHF
TRBD2 many TRBJ2-3 TRBV12-3/TRBV12-4 TGTGCCAGCAGTTCTTTAGCGGGGGTGACAGATACGCAGTATTTT CASSSLAGVTDTQYF
- - TRBJ1-1 TRBV7-9 TGTGCCAGCAGACCCGCCCCACAGAACACTGAAGCTTTCTTT CASRPAPQNTEAFF
- few TRBJ1-2 TRBV14 TGTGCCAGCAGCCAAGATTTCCAGGGATCGGGCTATGGCTACACCTTC CASSQDFQGSGYGYTF
TRBD2 many TRBJ2-1 TRBV2 TGTGCCAGCAGCGGTAGCGGGACCTCCTACAATGAGCAGTTCTTC CASSGSGTSYNEQFF
- many TRBJ2-5 TRBV29-1 TGCAGCGTTGCTTTCGCAAGGGGAGAGACCCAGTACTTC CSVAFARGETQYF
- many TRBJ2-1 TRBV7-2 TGTGCCAGCAGCTTAGGGATGAGCTCCTACAATGAGCAGTTCTTC CASSLGMSSYNEQFF
TRBD2 few TRBJ2-7 TRBV5-5 TGTGCCAGCAGCTTGGCGGGGGGAACGGGCGAGCAGTACTTC CASSLAGGTGEQYF
- few TRBJ2-7 TRBV20-1 TGCAGTGCTAGAAACCTACTTTACGAGCAGTACTTC CSARNLLYEQYF
- many TRBJ1-1 TRBV7-2 TGTGCCAGCAGCTTCGGTACCGCCACTGAAGTTTTCTTT CASSFGTATEVFF
TRBD2 few TRBJ2-1 TRBV5-1 TGCGCCAGCAGCTTGGATCCAGCGGGGGGCACCGATGAGCAGTTCTTC CASSLDPAGGTDEQFF
- few TRBJ2-1 TRBV19 TGTGCCACCGCGGACAGTTCTTCCTCCTACACTGAGCAGTTCTTC CATADSSSSYTEQFF
TRBD2 - TRBJ2-1 TRBV6-5 TGTGCCAGCACCCCGAATAGCGGGGCCCCCTACAATGAGCAGTTCTTC CASTPNSGAPYNEQFF
- many TRBJ2-4 TRBV2 TGTGCCAGCAGCCCCGGCCTCCGTGGGGAGGCCAAAAACATTCAGTACTTC CASSPGLRGEAKNIQYF
- - TRBJ2-7 TRBV5-4 TGTGCCAGCAGCTTGGAACCAATCTACGAGCAGTACTTC CASSLEPIYEQYF
- few TRBJ2-3 TRBV5-1 TGCGCCAGCAGCTTATTACGGGGCACAGATACGCAGTATTTT CASSLLRGTDTQYF
TRBD1 - TRBJ2-3 TRBV29-1 TGCAGCGTTGTATGGGGACAGGGGCCTGTTTCGCAGTATTTT CSVVWGQGPVSQYF
- few TRBJ2-1 TRBV21-1 TGTGCCAGCAGCAAACCCACCGGACACTACAATGAGCAGTTCTTC CASSKPTGHYNEQFF
- - TRBJ1-2 TRBV7-9 TGTGCCAGCAGCTTAGCGTGGACGAGCGGCTACACCTTC CASSLAWTSGYTF